This is a list of T cell receptor beta chains from one sample in a study of T-cell reconstitution after alpha-beta-depleted transplantation in children. Via MiXCR, TCRdb re-called the PCR reads, giving one row per CDR3 protein. The sample lists 440,000 or so distinct CDR3 sequences; approximately 10% were seen once. The sample in question was PBMCs from the stem cell graft donor, obtained from the stem cell graft. Source of these receptors: a human donor who donated a stem cell graft to a child with acute myeloid leukemia. The CDR3 runs from the conserved cysteine through the conserved F or W. The order of the fields is clone size, V gene, J gene, D gene, CDR3 DNA, CDR3 protein. D genes are given only for firm matches. Some rows have no size entry. The others give once, few or many, or a class for an expanded clone.

size: few
V: TRBV10-2
J: TRBJ1-5
D: .
DNA: TGCGCCAGCAGTGAGTCGGGCCGACAGGGCAATCAGCCCCAGCATTTT
CDR3: CASSESGRQGNQPQHF

size: few
V: TRBV12-3/TRBV12-4
J: TRBJ2-1
D: .
DNA: TGTGCCAGCCGCGCCTCAGCGGGCTTTTACAATGAGCAGTTCTTC
CDR3: CASRASAGFYNEQFF

size: few
V: TRBV7-9
J: TRBJ2-2
D: .
DNA: TGTGCCAGCAGCTTATTTCGCGCCGGGGAGCTGTTTTTT
CDR3: CASSLFRAGELFF

size: few
V: TRBV10-3
J: TRBJ2-7
D: .
DNA: TGTGCCATCAGTGAGAGGGGCGGGACAGACCTCTACGAGCAGTACTTC
CDR3: CAISERGGTDLYEQYF

size: many
V: TRBV18
J: TRBJ2-3
D: TRBD2
DNA: TGTGCCAGCTCACCACCACTAGCGGGCACAGATACGCAGTATTTT
CDR3: CASSPPLAGTDTQYF

size: .
V: TRBV6-5
J: TRBJ2-4
D: TRBD1
DNA: TGTGCCAGCAGTTACGGACAGGGTTCGTCGAACATTCAGTACTTC
CDR3: CASSYGQGSSNIQYF

size: .
V: TRBV7-2
J: TRBJ1-1
D: .
DNA: TGTGCCAGCAGCTTAAACGCGTCCCCCAATGAAGCTTTCTTT
CDR3: CASSLNASPNEAFF

size: .
V: TRBV5-5
J: TRBJ1-5
D: TRBD1
DNA: TGTGCCAGCAGCTTGGGGCCAGGGGGTAATCAGCCCCAGCATTTT
CDR3: CASSLGPGGNQPQHF

size: many
V: TRBV7-9
J: TRBJ2-2
D: TRBD1
DNA: TGTGCCAGCAGCCAACACCGGGACAGAGTATCCGGGGAGCTGTTTTTT
CDR3: CASSQHRDRVSGELFF

size: .
V: TRBV5-1
J: TRBJ2-2
D: .
DNA: TGCGCCAGCAGCTTGGTGGGGAGTGCGAACACCGGGGAGCTGTTTTTT
CDR3: CASSLVGSANTGELFF

size: many
V: TRBV7-2
J: TRBJ1-6
D: TRBD1
DNA: TGTGCCAGCAGCTTGTTGCAGGGGGCCATAAATTCACCCCTCCACTTT
CDR3: CASSLLQGAINSPLHF

size: .
V: TRBV29-1
J: TRBJ2-1
D: .
DNA: TGCAGCGTTGTGAAAGTCGCCTACAATGAGCAGTTCTTC
CDR3: CSVVKVAYNEQFF

size: few
V: TRBV21-1
J: TRBJ1-5
D: .
DNA: TGTGCCAGCAGCCCTCAGGGGCCCAATCAGCCCCAGCATTTT
CDR3: CASSPQGPNQPQHF

size: few
V: TRBV6-5
J: TRBJ1-3
D: TRBD1
DNA: TGTGCCAGCAGTTACTCGACAGGGTCGAACTCTGGAAACACCATATATTTT
CDR3: CASSYSTGSNSGNTIYF

size: many
V: TRBV29-1
J: TRBJ2-5
D: .
DNA: TGCAGCACTTTCACGAGGGGAGAGACCCAGTACTTC
CDR3: CSTFTRGETQYF

size: many
V: TRBV21-1
J: TRBJ2-7
D: .
DNA: TGTGCCAGCAGCAAAGGACGGGTCTCCTACGAGCAGTACTTC
CDR3: CASSKGRVSYEQYF

size: .
V: TRBV7-2
J: TRBJ2-5
D: .
DNA: TGTGCCAGCAGCTCTACAGGGTTGGGGACCCAGTACTTC
CDR3: CASSSTGLGTQYF

size: .
V: TRBV23-1
J: TRBJ2-1
D: .
DNA: TGCGCCAGCAGTCAACGTTTGTTACCCCACCGGGAGATGTACAATGAGCAGTTCTTC
CDR3: CASSQRLLPHREMYNEQFF

size: few
V: TRBV12-5
J: TRBJ1-5
D: .
DNA: TGTGCTAGTGGTTTGGCCCCAAAGGCAGGGTATAGCAATCAGCCCCAGCATTTT
CDR3: CASGLAPKAGYSNQPQHF

size: .
V: TRBV6-1
J: TRBJ2-2
D: TRBD1
DNA: TGTGCCAGCAGCCCCGATCTCAGGGGGCTTGGCACCGGGGAGCTGTTTTTT
CDR3: CASSPDLRGLGTGELFF

size: .
V: TRBV29-1
J: TRBJ2-2
D: .
DNA: TGCAGCGTTGATAGGAGGGGCACCGGGGAGCTGTTTTTT
CDR3: CSVDRRGTGELFF

size: .
V: TRBV29-1
J: TRBJ1-1
D: .
DNA: TGCAGCGTTAAGGACGGCACTGAAGCTTTCTTT
CDR3: CSVKDGTEAFF

size: many
V: TRBV12-5
J: TRBJ2-1
D: .
DNA: TGTGCTAGTGGTTCGAGGTATTTCAATGAGCAGTTCTTC
CDR3: CASGSRYFNEQFF

size: .
V: TRBV20-1
J: TRBJ2-7
D: TRBD2
DNA: TGCAGTGCTAGATGGGCTAGCGGGAGATACGAGCAGTACTTC
CDR3: CSARWASGRYEQYF

size: few
V: TRBV9
J: TRBJ2-3
D: TRBD2
DNA: TGTGCCAGCAGCGTAGGCGGGAGGGCCGCTGATACGCAGTATTTT
CDR3: CASSVGGRAADTQYF

size: few
V: TRBV27
J: TRBJ2-3
D: TRBD2
DNA: TGTGCCAGCACCAGACTAGCGGGGGGGACTACGCAGTATTTT
CDR3: CASTRLAGGTTQYF

size: .
V: TRBV5-1
J: TRBJ2-1
D: TRBD2
DNA: TGCGCCAGCAGCGAGGCTAGCGGGCGACGCTCCTACAATGAGCAGTTCTTC
CDR3: CASSEASGRRSYNEQFF

size: few
V: TRBV6-2/TRBV6-3
J: TRBJ2-4
D: .
DNA: TGTGCCAGCAGGCAGGCAGGATTAGCCCCCAAAAACATTCAGTACTTC
CDR3: CASRQAGLAPKNIQYF

size: .
V: TRBV3-1
J: TRBJ1-1
D: .
DNA: TGTGCCAGCAGCTCCGTCACGACGATCACTGAAGCTTTCTTT
CDR3: CASSSVTTITEAFF

size: few
V: TRBV28
J: TRBJ1-4
D: .
DNA: TGTGCCAGCAGTCTACACCCCCAGTCAACTAATGAAAAACTGTTTTTT
CDR3: CASSLHPQSTNEKLFF

size: many
V: TRBV3-1
J: TRBJ1-2
D: TRBD1
DNA: TGTGCCAGCAGCGGACAGGAGTATGGCTACACCTTC
CDR3: CASSGQEYGYTF

size: many
V: TRBV12-3/TRBV12-4
J: TRBJ2-3
D: .
DNA: TGTGCCAGCAGCCCAGGACAGTTGGCAGATACGCAGTATTTT
CDR3: CASSPGQLADTQYF

size: few
V: TRBV10-3
J: TRBJ2-2
D: TRBD2
DNA: TGTGCCATCAGCCTCGGGACTAGCGGCGAAACCGGGGAGCTGTTTTTT
CDR3: CAISLGTSGETGELFF

size: .
V: TRBV20-1
J: TRBJ1-4
D: .
DNA: TGCAGTGCTAAACACGTCCCGAGTGAAAAACTGTTTTTT
CDR3: CSAKHVPSEKLFF

size: few
V: TRBV21-1
J: TRBJ2-7
D: .
DNA: TGTGCCAGCAGCAAAACGGAGGGGGCCCCTGGGGACGAGCAGTACTTC
CDR3: CASSKTEGAPGDEQYF

size: many
V: TRBV5-5
J: TRBJ2-7
D: .
DNA: TGTGCCAGCAGCACTGAGGGAGGCTCCTACGAGCAGTACTTC
CDR3: CASSTEGGSYEQYF

size: .
V: TRBV7-2
J: TRBJ2-3
D: TRBD1
DNA: TGTGCCAGCAGTCCCGGACAGGCCACAGATACGCAGTATTTT
CDR3: CASSPGQATDTQYF

size: few
V: TRBV20-1
J: TRBJ1-1
D: .
DNA: TGCAGTGCTAGGGACCGCCTCAGGGGAAACACTGAAGCTTTCTTT
CDR3: CSARDRLRGNTEAFF

size: .
V: TRBV5-1
J: TRBJ2-1
D: TRBD1
DNA: TGCGCCAGCAGGAGGGACAGCGACAACAATGAGCAGTTCTTC
CDR3: CASRRDSDNNEQFF

size: .
V: TRBV4-1
J: TRBJ2-5
D: .
DNA: TGCGCCAGCAGCCAACTAGGGTCTATCCAAGAGACCCAGTACTTC
CDR3: CASSQLGSIQETQYF

size: many
V: TRBV5-1
J: TRBJ2-7
D: .
DNA: TGCGCCAGCAGCCGAGCCCAGGGGATACGCTACGAGCAGTACTTC
CDR3: CASSRAQGIRYEQYF

size: many
V: TRBV12-3/TRBV12-4
J: TRBJ2-5
D: .
DNA: TGTGCCAGCAGTTTTTCGGGAGATGAGACCCAGTACTTC
CDR3: CASSFSGDETQYF

size: .
V: TRBV3-1
J: TRBJ1-2
D: .
DNA: TGTGCCAGCAGCCAGAACCCAGGGAGAGGCTATGGCTACACCTTC
CDR3: CASSQNPGRGYGYTF

size: many
V: TRBV25-1
J: TRBJ2-2
D: TRBD2
DNA: TGTGCCAGCAGTGAATATGGAGCGGGAGCCGGGGAGCTGTTTTTT
CDR3: CASSEYGAGAGELFF

size: .
V: TRBV6-7
J: TRBJ1-5
D: TRBD1
DNA: TGTGCCAGCTGTTCAGGGAGGTCGGGACAGGGCTCCAATCAGCCCCAGCATTTT
CDR3: CASCSGRSGQGSNQPQHF

size: .
V: TRBV5-1
J: TRBJ2-5
D: TRBD1
DNA: TGCGCCAGCAGCTTGGTCCGGCGACAGGGGGCGGAGACCCAGTACTTC
CDR3: CASSLVRRQGAETQYF

size: few
V: TRBV20-1
J: TRBJ1-1
D: .
DNA: TGCAGTGCCCGGAAGCAGGGGCTGAACACTGAAGCTTTCTTT
CDR3: CSARKQGLNTEAFF

size: few
V: TRBV7-9
J: TRBJ2-1
D: TRBD2
DNA: TGTGCCAGCAGCTTAGTTCGCGGGAGAGAATACAATGAGCAGTTCTTC
CDR3: CASSLVRGREYNEQFF

size: .
V: TRBV5-1
J: TRBJ1-4
D: .
DNA: TGCGCCAGCAGCTTGGGTCGGAATAATGAAAAACTGTTTTTT
CDR3: CASSLGRNNEKLFF

size: few
V: TRBV20-1
J: TRBJ1-1
D: .
DNA: TGCAGTGCTAGACTCCCCCAGAGGAACACTGAAGCTTTCTTT
CDR3: CSARLPQRNTEAFF

size: many
V: TRBV29-1
J: TRBJ2-1
D: TRBD1
DNA: TGCAGCCACGCAGGGACAGGGTCCTACAATGAGCAGTTCTTC
CDR3: CSHAGTGSYNEQFF

size: many
V: TRBV20-1
J: TRBJ1-2
D: .
DNA: TGCAGTGCTAGAGACGGACAGTCGCCTAACTATGGCTACACCTTC
CDR3: CSARDGQSPNYGYTF

size: .
V: TRBV5-1
J: TRBJ2-6
D: .
DNA: TGCGCCAGCAGCTTCGTTGTTAGGCTCTCTGGGGCCAACGTCCTGACTTTC
CDR3: CASSFVVRLSGANVLTF

size: few
V: TRBV5-4
J: TRBJ2-6
D: .
DNA: TGTGCCAGCAGCTGGGACCCAGGTGCGGGCTCTGGGGCCAACGTCCTGACTTTC
CDR3: CASSWDPGAGSGANVLTF

size: few
V: TRBV3-1
J: TRBJ2-6
D: .
DNA: TGTGCCAGCAGCCAAGGAGGGGCCACTGGGGCCAACGTCCTGACTTTC
CDR3: CASSQGGATGANVLTF